The present T cell receptor beta chain was sequenced within a study of cytomegalovirus exposure and HLA in healthy donors. Study summary: In an earlier analysis, around 120 million unique TCR beta sequences were found from about 180 million T cells. Study observations and caveats: As was reported, the HLA-A and HLA-B alleles of most subjects were accurately predicted from TCR beta sequences. Cytomegalovirus association was assigned to around 150 TCR beta chains. For TCR beta chains, V- and J-gene trimming was later linked to a missense DCLRE1C variant.

This clone was seen a few times. The antigen remains unidentified. The CDR3 runs to 15 residues. In germline, CDR1 is SGHTA, CDR2 FQGNSA. V was pared by 4 bases and J by 5 bases, with 5 bases of the junction left unmatched. 13 Jbeta primers and 60 Vbeta primers were used for the PCR. This table comes from immunoSEQ multiplex PCR, and its TCRdb copy is limited to in-frame clones, with some not included. The sample lists 87,000 or so clones, 7.5% to 8.5% occurring once. Sequenced input: PBMCs. This TCR derives from a man over 45 in good health and CMV-seronegative. The chain carries TRBV7-2 and TRBJ2-1, with 10 bases matching TRBD2. CDR3 sequence: CASSSRTSGNNEQFF. The CDR3 nucleotides read TGTGCCAGCAGCTCAAGGACTAGCGGAAACAATGAGCAGTTCTTC.